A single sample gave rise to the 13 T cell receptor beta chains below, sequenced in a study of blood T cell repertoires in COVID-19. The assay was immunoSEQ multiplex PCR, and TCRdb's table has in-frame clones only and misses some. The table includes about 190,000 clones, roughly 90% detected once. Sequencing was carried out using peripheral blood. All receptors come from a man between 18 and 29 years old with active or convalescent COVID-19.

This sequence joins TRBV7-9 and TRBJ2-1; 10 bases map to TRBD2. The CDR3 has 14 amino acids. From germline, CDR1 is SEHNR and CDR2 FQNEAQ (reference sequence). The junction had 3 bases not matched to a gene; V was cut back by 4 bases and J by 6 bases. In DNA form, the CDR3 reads TGTGCCAGCAGCTCTAGCGGGAGAATCAATGAGCAGTTCTTC. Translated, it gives CASSSSGRINEQFF.

DNA for the CDR3: TGTGCCAGCAGCTTAGAATGGAGCAGCATTAATGAGCAGTTCTTC. Translated: CASSLEWSSINEQFF. The rearrangement uses TRBV7-2 and TRBJ2-1, with no clear D. Germline V gene lookup returns CDR1 SGHTA and CDR2 FQGNSA. Deletions cut 1 base from V and 7 bases from J, with 14 bases between. The CDR3 has 15 residues.

This chain's CDR3 is CASSSTGTGNYEQYF. The CDR3 bases are TGTGCCAGCAGTTCGACCGGGACAGGGAACTACGAGCAGTACTTC. The chain is built from TRBV28 and TRBJ2-7, with TRBD1 identical over 9 bases. The CDR3 extends over 15 amino acids. Looked up from germline, CDR1 is MDHEN and CDR2 is SYDVKM. The trim removed 4 bases at V and 3 bases at J, leaving 7 bases unmatched.

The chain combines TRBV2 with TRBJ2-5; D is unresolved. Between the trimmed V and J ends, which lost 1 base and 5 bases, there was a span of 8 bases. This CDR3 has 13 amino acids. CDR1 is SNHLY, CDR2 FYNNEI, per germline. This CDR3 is CASSEDTTETQYF. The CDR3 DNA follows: TGTGCCAGCAGTGAAGATACTACCGAGACCCAGTACTTC.

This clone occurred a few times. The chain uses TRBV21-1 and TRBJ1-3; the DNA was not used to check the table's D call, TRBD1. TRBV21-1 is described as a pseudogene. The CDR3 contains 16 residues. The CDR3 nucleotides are TGTGCCAGCAGCAAGGACAGGGGGCGGAATGGAAACACCATATATTTT. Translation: CASSKDRGRNGNTIYF.

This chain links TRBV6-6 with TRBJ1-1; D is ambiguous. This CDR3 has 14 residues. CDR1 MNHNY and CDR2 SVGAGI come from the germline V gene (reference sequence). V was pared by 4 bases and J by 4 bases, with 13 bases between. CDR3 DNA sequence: TGTGCCAGCAGTTCGAGGAGGGTTGGCACTGAAGCTTTCTTT. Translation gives CASSSRRVGTEAFF.

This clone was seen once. The CDR3 sequence is CASSQDWAGQLNTEAFF. The CDR3, as DNA: TGTGCCAGCAGCCAAGATTGGGCGGGACAGCTGAACACTGAAGCTTTCTTT. The genes are TRBV3-1 (or the pseudogene TRBV3-2) and TRBJ1-1, with 7 bases that match TRBD1. Losses at the gene ends were 0 bases for V and 0 bases for J; bases not matched to a gene: 7. Germline V lookup: CDR1 LGHDT, CDR2 YNNKEL (reference sequence). This CDR3 is built from 17 residues.

In DNA form, the CDR3 reads TGTGCCATCAGTGAGTCGATCTCAGGCAACACTGAAGCTTTCTTT. It specifies CAISESISGNTEAFF. The rearrangement joins TRBV10-3 to TRBJ1-1; D not resolved. Deletions cut 0 bases from V and 2 bases from J, with 10 bases between. The CDR3 covers 15 residues. Per the germline V gene, CDR1 is ENHRY and CDR2 is SYGVKD.

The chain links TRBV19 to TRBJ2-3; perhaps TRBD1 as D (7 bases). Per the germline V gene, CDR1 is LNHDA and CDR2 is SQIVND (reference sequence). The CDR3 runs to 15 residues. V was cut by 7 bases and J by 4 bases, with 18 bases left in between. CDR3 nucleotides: TGTGCCAGTAATGGGCGCAGGGGGGCCTCAGATACGCAGTATTTT. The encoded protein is CASNGRRGASDTQYF.

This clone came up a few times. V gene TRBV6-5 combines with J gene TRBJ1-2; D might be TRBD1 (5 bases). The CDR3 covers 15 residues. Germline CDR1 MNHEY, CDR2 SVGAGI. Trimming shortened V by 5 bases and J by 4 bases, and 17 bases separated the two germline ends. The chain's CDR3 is CASSTPDTLFYGYTF. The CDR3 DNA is TGTGCCAGCAGTACGCCGGACACACTATTCTATGGCTACACCTTC.

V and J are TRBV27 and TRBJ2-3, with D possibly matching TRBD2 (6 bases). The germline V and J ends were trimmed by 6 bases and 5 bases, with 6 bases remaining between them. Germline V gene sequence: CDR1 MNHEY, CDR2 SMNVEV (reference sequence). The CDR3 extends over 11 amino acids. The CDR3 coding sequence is TGTGCCAGCAGCGGGGGAGATACGCAGTATTTT. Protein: CASSGGDTQYF.

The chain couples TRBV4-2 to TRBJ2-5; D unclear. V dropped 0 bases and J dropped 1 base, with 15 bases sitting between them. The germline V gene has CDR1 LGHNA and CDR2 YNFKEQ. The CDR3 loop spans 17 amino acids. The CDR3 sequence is CASSQDRSSLFQETQYF. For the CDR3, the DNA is TGTGCCAGCAGCCAAGATCGTTCTAGTCTCTTCCAAGAGACCCAGTACTTC.

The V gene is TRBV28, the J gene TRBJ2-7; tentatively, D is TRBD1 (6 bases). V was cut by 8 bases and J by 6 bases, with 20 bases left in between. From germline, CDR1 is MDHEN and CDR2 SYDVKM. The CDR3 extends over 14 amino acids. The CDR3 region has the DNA TGTGCCAGCCGAGGGGCAGGGGACATCGTCGAGCAGTACTTC. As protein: CASRGAGDIVEQYF. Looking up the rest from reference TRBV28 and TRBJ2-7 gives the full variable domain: DVKVTQSSRYLVKRTGEKVFLECVQDMDHENMFWYRQDPGLGLRLIYFSYDVKMKEKGDIPEGYSVSREKKERFSLILESASTNQTSMYLCASRGAGDIVEQYFGPGTRLTVT.